This TCR beta chain was captured by sequencing in a study of blood T cell repertoires in COVID-19. Overall study context: From the United States, Italy and Spain came samples of acute and convalescent COVID-19. Sources were T cells, B-cell-depleted T cells, or PBMCs; the material itself was cDNA or gDNA.

Authors' data handling: Reference gene primer amplification gave estimated nucleated cell counts. Profiled with immunoSEQ multiplex PCR; TCRdb holds only in-frame clones, not every one. For V, J and clone size, that table is used; D and trimming come from the DNA. The data show 220,000 or so clones, with 82% seen just once and under 3.5% held by the top ten. Categorization into cohorts depended on clinical history that participants reported. This CDR3 spans 17 amino acids. Trimming at V came to 0 bases and at J to 10 bases, leaving 13 bases not matched to a gene. Germline V gene data show CDR1 as LGHDT and CDR2 as YNNKEL (reference sequence).

The clonotype comes from a woman in her sixties who had recovered from COVID-19. Sequences were obtained from PBMCs or T cells enriched from blood (not recorded which). The V call is TRBV3-1 (or the pseudogene TRBV3-2), the J call TRBJ2-1; TRBD2 agrees at 9 bases. This CDR3 reads CASSQEARGRAGEEQFF. The CDR3 bases are TGTGCCAGCAGCCAAGAGGCTCGCGGGAGGGCCGGTGAGGAGCAGTTCTTC.